The 21 T cell receptor beta chains below all came from one sample that was sequenced in a study of cytomegalovirus exposure and HLA in healthy donors. Vbeta (60) and Jbeta (13) primers were used in the PCR. Clones were read by immunoSEQ multiplex PCR, and TCRdb kept only the in-frame ones, dropping some. The sample totals about 75,000 clones; its top ten clones hold about 3.8%. The source material was PBMCs. The receptors were gathered from a man between 18 and 29 years old in good health and CMV-seropositive.

The genes are TRBV6-5 and TRBJ1-4, with a tentative D call TRBD1 (5 bases). V was clipped by 0 bases and J by 5 bases, with 10 bases between them. Germline assignment: CDR1 MNHEY and CDR2 SVGAGI. The CDR3 is 15 amino acids. CDR3 residues: CASSYSGGWNEKLFF. In DNA form, the CDR3 reads TGTGCCAGCAGTTACTCCGGGGGTTGGAATGAAAAACTGTTTTTT.

The chain combines TRBV2 with TRBJ1-2; TRBD1 is a possible D gene (5 bases). CDR1 is SNHLY, CDR2 FYNNEI, per germline. V lost 5 bases and J lost 12, with 19 bases in between. The CDR3 covers 13 residues. CDR3 nucleotides: TGTGCCAGCAGTACCTCGGTCGGGGGGATCAACACCTTC. Protein sequence: CASSTSVGGINTF.

A note on this clone: A junction end diverges from the germline sequence, so it may reflect a read error. The same CDR3 also results from other DNA sequences found in this sample. The V and J genes are TRBV4-1 and TRBJ2-7; possible D gene TRBD2, 6 bases. The CDR3 sequence is 18 residues long. Looked up from germline, CDR1 is MGHRA and CDR2 is YSYEKL. The chain's CDR3 is CASSQEGGGSLPFYEQYF. The CDR3 DNA is TGCGCCAGCAGCCAAGAGGGAGGAGGGTCACTACCATTCTACGAGCAGTACTTT.

This chain connects TRBV11-2 to TRBJ2-7; TRBD2 matches at 16 bases. V shed 4 bases and J 4 bases; nucleotides not matched to a gene: 16. The CDR3 is made up of 20 amino acids. Germline CDR1 SGHAT, CDR2 FQNNGV. CDR3 amino acids: CASSSDGGTSGRAWKYEQYF. The DNA for the CDR3 is TGTGCCAGCAGCTCAGATGGGGGGACTAGCGGGAGGGCCTGGAAATACGAGCAGTACTTC.

The rearrangement links TRBV5-4 to TRBJ1-5; TRBD1 matches at 7 bases. This CDR3 has 14 amino acids. V lost 0 bases and J lost 6; bases outside the gene matches: 3. Germline V gene data show CDR1 as SGHNT and CDR2 as YYREEE (reference sequence). The CDR3 nucleotides are TGTGCCAGCAGCTTGGACAGGGGAGTTCAGCCCCAGCATTTT. This translates into CASSLDRGVQPQHF.

V usage is TRBV6-5 and J usage is TRBJ1-1; a possible D gene is TRBD1 (6 bases). Between the trimmed V and J ends, which lost 11 bases and 1 base, there was a span of 20 bases. The CDR3 sequence is 15 residues long. In germline, CDR1 is MNHEY, CDR2 SVGAGI. Here the CDR3 reads CAAGTRQASNTEAFF. As DNA, the CDR3 is TGTGCCGCTGGGACTAGACAGGCGTCGAACACTGAAGCTTTCTTT.

The gene calls are TRBV7-9 and TRBJ1-1; a possible D gene is TRBD1 (6 bases). V shed 5 bases and J shed 3 bases, with 10 bases lying between them. CDR3 length equals 13 residues. The germline gives CDR1 SEHNR, CDR2 FQNEAQ (reference sequence). The CDR3, as DNA: TGTGCCAGCAGCCGACAGGTGGACACTGAAGCTTTCTTT. It codes for CASSRQVDTEAFF.

The chain joins TRBV30 to TRBJ1-4; 9 bases agree with TRBD1. The germline CDR1 and CDR2 sequences are GTSNPN and SVGIG (reference sequence). V dropped 6 bases and J dropped 10; count of bases not matched to a gene: 12. The CDR3 consists of 14 residues. CDR3 nucleotides: TGTGCCTGTCCCCGCTCCGGGACAGGGAGAAAACTGTTTTTT. Translated: CACPRSGTGRKLFF.

The genes are TRBV6-4 and TRBJ1-1; maybe TRBD1 (6 bases). Per the germline V gene, CDR1 is MRHNA and CDR2 is SNTAGT. The CDR3 is made up of 14 amino acids. V dropped 2 bases and J dropped 0 bases, with 7 bases sitting between them. The CDR3 reads CASSDGDMNTEAFF. The CDR3 bases are TGTGCCAGCAGTGACGGGGACATGAACACTGAAGCTTTCTTT.

The CDR3 here is CAWSVIEEINTEAFF. As DNA, the CDR3 is TGTGCCTGGAGTGTAATAGAGGAGATTAACACTGAAGCTTTCTTT. This chain links TRBV30 with TRBJ1-1; D is unclear. Germline V gene lookup returns CDR1 GTSNPN and CDR2 SVGIG (reference sequence). Trimming pared 0 bases from V and 2 bases from J, leaving 13 bases between. This CDR3 is 15 amino acids long.

The rearrangement uses TRBV5-6 and TRBJ1-3, with a tentative D call TRBD1 (6 bases). The germline gives CDR1 SGHDT, CDR2 YYEEEE. The CDR3 is 14 residues long. V was cut by 3 bases and J by 4 bases, with 11 bases left in between. The CDR3 region has the DNA TGTGCCAGCAGCTCCGGGGGGCGAGGAAACACCATATATTTT. It specifies CASSSGGRGNTIYF. Filled out from reference TRBV5-6 and TRBJ1-3, the complete variable domain reads DAGVTQSPTHLIKTRGQQVTLRCSPKSGHDTVSWYQQALGQGPQFIFQYYEEEERQRGNFPDRFSGHQFPNYSSELNVNALLLGDSALYLCASSSGGRGNTIYFGEGSWLTVV.

V usage is TRBV5-1 and J usage is TRBJ2-1, with 12 positions matching TRBD1. The germline V gene encodes CDR1 SGHRS and CDR2 YFSETQ. The CDR3 covers 16 residues. V gave up 2 bases and J gave up 7 bases; unmatched junction bases: 7. The CDR3 spells CASSFQSGQGANEQFF. CDR3 in DNA: TGCGCCAGCAGCTTTCAATCGGGACAGGGGGCAAATGAGCAGTTCTTC.

The CDR3: CASGDRGEKLFF. DNA for the CDR3: TGTGCCAGCGGGGACAGGGGTGAAAAACTGTTTTTT. This sequence joins TRBV7-9 and TRBJ1-4; 10 nucleotides agree with TRBD1. CDR1 and CDR2 (germline): SEHNR, FQNEAQ (reference sequence). Trimming at V came to 8 bases and at J to 7 bases, leaving 1 base not matched to a gene. CDR3 size: 12 residues. The whole variable domain, remainder taken from reference TRBV7-9 and TRBJ1-4, is DTGVSQNPRHKITKRGQNVTFRCDPISEHNRLYWYRQTLGQGPEFLTYFQNEAQLEKSRLLSDRFSAERPKGSFSTLEIQRTEQGDSAMYLCASGDRGEKLFFGSGTQLSVL.

The rearrangement joins TRBV5-1 to TRBJ2-2; tentatively, D is TRBD2 (8 bases). The CDR3 is 18 residues long. V was clipped by 4 bases and J by 2 bases, with 21 bases between them. The germline V gene encodes CDR1 SGHRS and CDR2 YFSETQ. Here the CDR3 DNA reads TGCGCCAGCAGCCCCCGGGGGGGGACAGATCAAAACACCGGGGAGCTGTTTTTT. As protein: CASSPRGGTDQNTGELFF.

The V call is TRBV6-1, the J call TRBJ2-3, with D possibly TRBD1 on 5 matching bases. Germline V CDR1 and CDR2: MNHNS, SASEGT. The CDR3 covers 15 residues. Trimming shortened V by 4 bases and J by 7 bases, and 18 bases separated the two germline ends. CDR3 DNA: TGTGCCAGCAGTGGGCAGGGCGCAGGAGTAAATACGCAGTATTTT. It specifies CASSGQGAGVNTQYF.

For this clone: The junction departs from germline at one end; a sequencing error may be responsible. The chain links TRBV5-1 to TRBJ2-1; D is unclear. This CDR3 is 15 amino acids long. Germline CDR1 and CDR2: SGHRS and YFSETQ. The DNA of the CDR3 is TGCGCCAGCAGCCCGACGGATAGCTCCGACAATGAGCAGTTCTTC. Translated: CASSPTDSSDNEQFF.

The CDR3 DNA sequence: TGTGCCAGCAGTGTGGGACAGTCGAACACTGAAGCTTTCTTT. This encodes CASSVGQSNTEAFF. The chain recombines TRBV6-5 with TRBJ1-1, with TRBD1 matching 7 bases. CDR3 size: 14 residues. With 5 bases clipped from V and 1 base from J, the junction kept 4 bases outside the gene matches. Germline V gives CDR1 MNHEY, CDR2 SVGAGI.

The chain links TRBV25-1 to TRBJ2-5; 7 bases fit TRBD2. The V and J ends lost 3 bases and 3 bases, in that order; junction bases with no gene match: 1. The CDR3 spans 13 residues. Germline values: CDR1 MGHDK, CDR2 SYGVNS. The CDR3 loop reads CASSEGGEETQYF. The CDR3 DNA sequence: TGTGCCAGCAGTGAGGGGGGGGAAGAGACCCAGTACTTC.

The J gene is TRBJ1-2, the V gene TRBV6-1; 8 positions match TRBD1. With V trimmed by 8 bases and J by 0 bases, 8 bases remained unmatched. CDR3 length equals 15 residues. The V gene's germline CDR1 is MNHNS and CDR2 SASEGT. Here the CDR3 reads CASATGGPTNYGYTF. The CDR3 DNA sequence: TGTGCCAGCGCCACAGGGGGGCCTACTAACTATGGCTACACCTTC.

This sequence joins TRBV5-4 and TRBJ2-7, with TRBD1 matching 11 bases. Germline trimming cut 4 bases from V and 0 bases from J; bases unmatched to any gene: 6. This CDR3 spans 16 amino acids. Germline V lookup: CDR1 SGHNT, CDR2 YYREEE (reference sequence). CDR3 nucleotide sequence: TGTGCCAGCAGCACCCGGACAGGGGGCAACTCCTACGAGCAGTACTTC. Encoded protein: CASSTRTGGNSYEQYF.

CDR3 residues: CASSPRTGFTKNIQYF. The CDR3 DNA sequence: TGTGCCAGCAGTCCCCGGACAGGGTTTACCAAAAACATTCAGTACTTC. The V gene is TRBV2, the J gene TRBJ2-4, with 8 bases identical to TRBD1. CDR3 length: 16 residues. CDR1 and CDR2 from the germline V gene are SNHLY and FYNNEI. V lost 5 bases and J lost 2; bases outside the gene matches: 8. The variable domain in full, completed from reference TRBV2 and TRBJ2-4, reads EPEVTQTPSHQVTQMGQEVILRCVPISNHLYFYWYRQILGQKVEFLVSFYNNEISEKSEIFDDQFSVERPDGSNFTLKIRSTKLEDSAMYFCASSPRTGFTKNIQYFGAGTRLSVL.